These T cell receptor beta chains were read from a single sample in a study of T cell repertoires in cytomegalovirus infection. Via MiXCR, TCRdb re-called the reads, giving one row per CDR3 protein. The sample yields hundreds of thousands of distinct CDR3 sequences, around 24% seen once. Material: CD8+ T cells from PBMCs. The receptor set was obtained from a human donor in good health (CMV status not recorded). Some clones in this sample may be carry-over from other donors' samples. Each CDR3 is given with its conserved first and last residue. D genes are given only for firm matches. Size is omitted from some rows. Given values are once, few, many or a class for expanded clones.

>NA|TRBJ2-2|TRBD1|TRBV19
CASSTSTGLSGELFF
TGTGCCAGTAGTACCTCGACAGGGTTGTCCGGGGAGCTGTTTTTT
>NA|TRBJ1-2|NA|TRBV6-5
CASSYESPSLSGYTF
TGTGCCAGCAGTTATGAGTCGCCATCCCTGAGTGGCTACACCTTC
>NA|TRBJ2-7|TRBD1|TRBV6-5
CASRLAGGDSDYEQYF
TGTGCCAGCCGACTGGCGGGTGGGGACAGTGACTACGAGCAGTACTTC
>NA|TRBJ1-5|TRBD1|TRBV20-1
CSARSDRGNQPQHF
TGCAGTGCTAGATCGGACAGGGGGAATCAGCCCCAGCATTTT
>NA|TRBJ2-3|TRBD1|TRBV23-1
CASSQHLPDRGTDTQYF
TGCGCCAGCAGTCAACACCTCCCGGACAGGGGGACAGATACGCAGTATTTT
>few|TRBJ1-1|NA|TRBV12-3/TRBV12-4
CASSLGAKRANIAEAFF
TGTGCCAGCAGTTTAGGGGCGAAACGGGCGAACATCGCTGAAGCTTTCTTT
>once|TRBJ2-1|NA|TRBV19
CASSMDSSYNEQFF
TGTGCCAGTAGTATGGACAGTTCCTACAATGAGCAGTTCTTC
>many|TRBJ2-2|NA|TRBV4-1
CASSQVEGRLTGELFF
TGCGCCAGCAGCCAAGTGGAGGGGAGGCTCACCGGGGAGCTGTTTTTT
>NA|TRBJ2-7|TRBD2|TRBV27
CASSKSGEEYEQYF
TGTGCCAGCAGCAAGAGCGGGGAGGAGTACGAGCAGTACTTC
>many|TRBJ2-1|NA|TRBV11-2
CASSPPRQGLQFF
TGTGCCAGCAGCCCCCCACGCCAGGGCTTGCAGTTCTTC
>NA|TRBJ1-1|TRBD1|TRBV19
CASIQDRGLNTEAFF
TGTGCCAGTATCCAGGACAGGGGGCTGAACACTGAAGCTTTCTTT
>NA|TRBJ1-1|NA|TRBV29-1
CSVKVAFSMNTEAFF
TGCAGCGTTAAGGTAGCATTCTCCATGAACACTGAAGCTTTCTTT
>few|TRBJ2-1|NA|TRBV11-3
CASSLEGALSYNEQFF
TGTGCCAGCAGCTTAGAGGGGGCCCTCTCCTACAATGAGCAGTTCTTC
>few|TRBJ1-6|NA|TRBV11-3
CASSEQGTNSPLHF
TGTGCCAGCAGCGAACAGGGAACCAATTCACCCCTCCACTTT
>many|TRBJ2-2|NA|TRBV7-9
CASSSGGVANTGELFF
TGTGCCAGCAGCTCCGGCGGGGTTGCGAACACCGGGGAGCTGTTTTTT
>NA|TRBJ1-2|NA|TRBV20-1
CSARDLDRSYGYTF
TGCAGTGCTAGAGATCTCGACAGGAGCTATGGCTACACCTTC
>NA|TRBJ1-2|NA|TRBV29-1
CSVIPQRQGKNYGYTF
TGCAGCGTTATCCCCCAAAGGCAGGGGAAAAACTATGGCTACACCTTC
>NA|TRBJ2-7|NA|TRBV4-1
CASSQTQGHSYEQYF
TGCGCCAGCAGCCAAACCCAGGGGCACTCCTACGAGCAGTACTTC
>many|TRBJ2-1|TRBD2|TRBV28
CASSFRIAGANEQFF
TGTGCCAGCAGTTTTAGAATAGCGGGGGCCAATGAGCAGTTCTTC
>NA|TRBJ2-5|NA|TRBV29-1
CSVEGRQGITIGETQYF
TGCAGCGTTGAGGGGAGGCAGGGAATCACGATCGGGGAGACCCAGTACTTC
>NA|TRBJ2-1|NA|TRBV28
CASVGWSYNEQFF
TGTGCCAGCGTTGGGTGGTCCTACAATGAGCAGTTCTTC
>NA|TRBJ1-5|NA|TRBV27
CARIPGLNQPQHF
TGTGCCAGAATCCCAGGGCTCAATCAGCCCCAGCATTTT
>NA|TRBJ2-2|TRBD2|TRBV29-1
CSAGRGDTGELFF
TGCAGCGCGGGACGGGGGGACACCGGGGAGCTGTTTTTT
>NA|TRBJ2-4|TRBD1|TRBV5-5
CASSLTDTGGLAKNIQYF
TGTGCCAGCAGCTTGACGGACACAGGGGGCTTAGCCAAAAACATTCAGTACTTC
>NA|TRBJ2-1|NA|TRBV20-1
CSARESRAIPYNEQFF
TGCAGTGCTAGAGAGTCCCGAGCCATCCCCTACAATGAGCAGTTCTTC
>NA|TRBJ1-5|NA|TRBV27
CASSLIPGSNQPQHF
TGTGCCAGCAGTTTAATTCCAGGTAGCAATCAGCCCCAGCATTTT
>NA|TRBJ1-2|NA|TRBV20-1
CSAPTDIAGYTF
TGCAGTGCTCCGACCGACATTGCCGGCTACACCTTC
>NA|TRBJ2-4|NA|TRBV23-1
CASSQPLGAGNIQYF
TGCGCCAGCAGTCAGCCCCTCGGGGCTGGAAACATTCAGTACTTC
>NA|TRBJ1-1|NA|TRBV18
CASSPEFLNTEAFF
TGTGCCAGCTCACCAGAGTTCTTGAACACTGAAGCTTTCTTT
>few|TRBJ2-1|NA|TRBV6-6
CASRVGHEQFF
TGTGCCAGCAGGGTGGGTCATGAGCAGTTCTTC
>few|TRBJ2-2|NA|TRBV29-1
CSVDRGERGELFF
TGCAGCGTTGATAGGGGGGAGCGCGGGGAGCTGTTTTTT
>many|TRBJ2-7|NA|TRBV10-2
CASSETNPYEQYF
TGCGCCAGCAGTGAGACAAACCCCTACGAGCAGTACTTC
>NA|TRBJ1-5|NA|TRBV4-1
CASSLLQGSNQPQHF
TGCGCCAGCAGCCTCCTACAGGGCTCAAATCAGCCCCAGCATTTT
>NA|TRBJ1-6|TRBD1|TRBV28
CASRPNAGQGMLSLHF
TGTGCCAGCAGACCAAACGCGGGACAGGGCATGTTGTCCCTCCACTTT
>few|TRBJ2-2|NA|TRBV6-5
CASGEEGNTGELFF
TGTGCCAGTGGGGAGGAGGGTAACACCGGGGAGCTGTTTTTT
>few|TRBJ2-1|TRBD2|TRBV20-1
CSATNPGTSGVREQFF
TGCAGTGCCACTAACCCAGGGACTAGCGGGGTCCGCGAGCAGTTCTTC
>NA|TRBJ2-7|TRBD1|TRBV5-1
CASSWYVGTENEQYF
TGCGCCAGCAGCTGGTACGTGGGGACAGAGAACGAGCAGTACTTC
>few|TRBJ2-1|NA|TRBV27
CASSSTGQYNEQFF
TGTGCCAGCAGTTCCACAGGGCAATACAATGAGCAGTTCTTC
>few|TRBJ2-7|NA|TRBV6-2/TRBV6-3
CASSYRVAHEQYF
TGTGCCAGCAGTTACCGAGTTGCCCACGAGCAGTACTTC
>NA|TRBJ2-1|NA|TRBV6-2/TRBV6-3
CASTHASAGYNEQFF
TGTGCCAGCACTCATGCGAGCGCAGGCTACAATGAGCAGTTCTTC
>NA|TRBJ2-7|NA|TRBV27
CVSSAGMAYEQYF
TGTGTCAGCAGTGCGGGGATGGCATACGAGCAGTACTTC
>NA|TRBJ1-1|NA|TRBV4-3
CASSLNQNTEAFF
TGCGCCAGCAGCCTGAACCAGAACACTGAAGCTTTCTTT
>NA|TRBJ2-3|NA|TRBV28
CASSWAGASTDTQYF
TGTGCCAGCAGTTGGGCGGGGGCGAGCACAGATACGCAGTATTTT